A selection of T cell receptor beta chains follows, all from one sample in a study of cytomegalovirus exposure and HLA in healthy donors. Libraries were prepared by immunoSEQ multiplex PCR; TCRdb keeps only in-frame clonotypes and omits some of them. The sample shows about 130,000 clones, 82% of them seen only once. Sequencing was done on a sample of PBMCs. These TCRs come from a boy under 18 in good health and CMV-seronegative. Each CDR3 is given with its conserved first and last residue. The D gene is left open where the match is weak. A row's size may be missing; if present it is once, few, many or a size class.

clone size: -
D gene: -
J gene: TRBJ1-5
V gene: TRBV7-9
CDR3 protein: CASSLAQGSQPQHF
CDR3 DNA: TGTGCCAGCAGCTTAGCGCAGGGCAGTCAGCCCCAGCATTTT

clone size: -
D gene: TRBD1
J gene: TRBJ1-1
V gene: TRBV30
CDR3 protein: CAWSVGSTGRSEAFF
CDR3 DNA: TGTGCCTGGAGTGTTGGGTCGACAGGGAGGAGTGAAGCTTTCTTT

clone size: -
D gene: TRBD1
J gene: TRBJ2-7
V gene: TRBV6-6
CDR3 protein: CASSSNRGSYEQYF
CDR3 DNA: TGTGCCAGCAGTTCAAACAGGGGCTCCTACGAGCAGTACTTC

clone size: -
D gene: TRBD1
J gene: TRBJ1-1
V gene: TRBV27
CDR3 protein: CASRTGTGRTEAFF
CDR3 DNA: TGTGCCAGCAGGACGGGGACAGGGAGGACTGAAGCTTTCTTT

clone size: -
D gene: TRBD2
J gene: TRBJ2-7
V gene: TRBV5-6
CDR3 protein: CASSSGLAGGWDEQYF
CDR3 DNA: TGTGCCAGCAGCTCGGGACTAGCGGGAGGTTGGGACGAGCAGTACTTC

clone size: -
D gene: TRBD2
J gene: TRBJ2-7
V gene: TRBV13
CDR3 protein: CASTLRGSTYEQYF
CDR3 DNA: TGTGCCAGCACCCTCCGCGGGAGTACCTACGAGCAGTACTTC

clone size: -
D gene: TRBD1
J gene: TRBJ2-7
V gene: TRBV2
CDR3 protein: CASITDRVSYEQYF
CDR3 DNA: TGTGCCAGCATCACGGACAGGGTCTCCTACGAGCAGTACTTC

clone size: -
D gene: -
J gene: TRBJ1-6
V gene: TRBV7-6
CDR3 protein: CASSFLQGRGNSPLHF
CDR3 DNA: TGTGCCAGCAGCTTTCTCCAGGGTAGGGGTAATTCACCCCTCCACTTT

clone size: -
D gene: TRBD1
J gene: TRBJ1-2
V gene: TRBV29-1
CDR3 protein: CSVPGTGGANYGYTF
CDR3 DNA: TGCAGCGTTCCCGGGACAGGGGGCGCGAACTATGGCTACACCTTC

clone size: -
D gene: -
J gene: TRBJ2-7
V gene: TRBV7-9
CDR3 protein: CASSLSGQGAYEQYF
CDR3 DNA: TGTGCCAGCAGCTTAAGCGGGCAGGGGGCCTACGAGCAGTACTTC

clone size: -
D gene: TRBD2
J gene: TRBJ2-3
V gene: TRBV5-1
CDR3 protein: CASSLLGTSGTTDTQYF
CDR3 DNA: TGCGCCAGCAGCCTCCTCGGGACTAGCGGGACCACAGATACGCAGTATTTT

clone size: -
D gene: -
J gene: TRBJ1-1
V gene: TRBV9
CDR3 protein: CASSHGQSTEAFF
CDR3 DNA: TGTGCCAGCAGCCACGGACAGTCCACTGAAGCTTTCTTT

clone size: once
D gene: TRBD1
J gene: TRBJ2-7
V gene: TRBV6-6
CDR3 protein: CASSYGTGGEQYF
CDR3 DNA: TGTGCCAGCAGTTACGGGACAGGGGGCGAGCAGTACTTC

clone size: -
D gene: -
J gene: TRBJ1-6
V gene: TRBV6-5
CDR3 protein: CASSRQADNSPLHF
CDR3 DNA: TGTGCCAGCAGTCGACAGGCCGATAATTCACCCCTCCACTTT

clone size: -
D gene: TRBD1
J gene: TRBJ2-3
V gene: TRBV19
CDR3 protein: CASSIQGGADTQYF
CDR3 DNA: TGTGCCAGTAGTATTCAAGGGGGCGCAGATACGCAGTATTTT

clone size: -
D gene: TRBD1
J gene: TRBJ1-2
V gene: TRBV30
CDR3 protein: CAWSVLAGQGNYTF
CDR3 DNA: TGTGCCTGGAGCGTACTTGCGGGACAGGGAAACTACACCTTC

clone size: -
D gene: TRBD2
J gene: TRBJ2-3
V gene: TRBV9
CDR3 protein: CASSVAPASGRGDTQYF
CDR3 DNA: TGTGCCAGCAGCGTAGCCCCGGCTAGCGGGAGAGGAGATACGCAGTATTTT

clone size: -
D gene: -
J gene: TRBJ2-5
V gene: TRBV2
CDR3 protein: CASSERGPPETQYF
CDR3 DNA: TGTGCCAGCAGTGAAAGGGGCCCCCCAGAGACCCAGTACTTC

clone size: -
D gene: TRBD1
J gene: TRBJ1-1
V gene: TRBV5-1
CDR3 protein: CASSSQTGENTEAFF
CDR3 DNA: TGCGCCAGCAGCTCCCAGACAGGGGAGAACACTGAAGCTTTCTTT

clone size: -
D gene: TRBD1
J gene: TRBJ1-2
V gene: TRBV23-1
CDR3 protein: CASSQANRDRGKTLAFGYTF
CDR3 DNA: TGCGCCAGCAGTCAAGCAAACCGGGACAGGGGTAAGACGTTAGCCTTTGGCTACACCTTC

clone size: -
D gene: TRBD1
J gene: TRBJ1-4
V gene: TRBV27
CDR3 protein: CASTWTGGNEKLFF
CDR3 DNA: TGTGCCAGCACTTGGACAGGGGGAAATGAAAAACTGTTTTTT

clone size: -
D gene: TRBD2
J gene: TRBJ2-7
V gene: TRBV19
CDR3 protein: CASSALAGRDYGQYF
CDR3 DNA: TGTGCCAGTAGTGCTCTAGCGGGAAGGGACTACGGGCAGTACTTC

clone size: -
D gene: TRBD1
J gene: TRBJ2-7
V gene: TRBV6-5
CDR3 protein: CASSPSSGTGDEQYF
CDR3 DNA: TGTGCCAGCAGCCCAAGCTCCGGGACAGGGGACGAGCAGTACTTC

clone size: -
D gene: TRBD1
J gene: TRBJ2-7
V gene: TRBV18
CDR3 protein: CASSPTGQGTYEQYF
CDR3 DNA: TGTGCCAGCTCACCAACGGGACAGGGTACCTACGAGCAGTACTTC

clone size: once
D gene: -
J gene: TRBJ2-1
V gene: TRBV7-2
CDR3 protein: CASSLQPTSNNEQFF
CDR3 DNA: TGTGCCAGCAGCTTACAACCAACTTCCAACAATGAGCAGTTCTTC

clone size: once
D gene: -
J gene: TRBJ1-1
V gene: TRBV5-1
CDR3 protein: CASSSGMNTEAFF
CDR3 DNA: TGCGCCAGCAGCTCGGGGATGAACACTGAAGCTTTCTTT

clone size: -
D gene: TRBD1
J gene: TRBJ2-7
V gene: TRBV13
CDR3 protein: CASRGQGDPYEQYF
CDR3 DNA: TGTGCCAGCAGGGGACAGGGAGACCCCTACGAGCAGTACTTC

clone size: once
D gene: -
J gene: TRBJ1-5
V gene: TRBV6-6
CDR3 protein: CASSRDKDQPQHF
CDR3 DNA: TGTGCCAGCAGCCGGGACAAAGATCAGCCCCAGCATTTT

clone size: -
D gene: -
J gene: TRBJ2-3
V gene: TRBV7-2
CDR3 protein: CASGQAVTDTQYF
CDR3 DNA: TGTGCCAGCGGCCAAGCGGTCACAGATACGCAGTATTTT

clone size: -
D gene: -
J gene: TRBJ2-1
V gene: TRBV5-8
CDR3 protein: CASSLADGSGREQFF
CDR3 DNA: TGTGCCAGCAGCTTGGCAGACGGGAGTGGGCGTGAGCAGTTCTTC

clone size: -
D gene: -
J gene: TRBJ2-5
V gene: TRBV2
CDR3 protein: CASGSWAETQYF
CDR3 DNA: TGTGCCAGCGGTAGTTGGGCAGAGACCCAGTACTTC

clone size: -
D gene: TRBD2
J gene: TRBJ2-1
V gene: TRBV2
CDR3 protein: CASKGLAGGNEQFF
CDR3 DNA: TGTGCCAGCAAAGGACTAGCGGGAGGGAATGAGCAGTTCTTC

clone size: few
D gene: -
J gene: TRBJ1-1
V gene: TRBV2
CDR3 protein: CASSTGLTEAFF
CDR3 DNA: TGTGCCAGCAGTACAGGGTTAACTGAAGCTTTCTTT

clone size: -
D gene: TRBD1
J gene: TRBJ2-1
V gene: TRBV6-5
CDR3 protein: CASRQTGANEQFF
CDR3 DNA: TGTGCCAGCAGGCAGACAGGGGCGAATGAGCAGTTCTTC

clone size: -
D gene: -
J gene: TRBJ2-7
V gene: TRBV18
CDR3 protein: CASSPPQGGHEQYF
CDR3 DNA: TGTGCCAGCTCACCACCGCAGGGAGGCCACGAGCAGTACTTC

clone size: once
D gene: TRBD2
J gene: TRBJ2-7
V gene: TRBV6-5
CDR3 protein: CASSASGRASEQYF
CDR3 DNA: TGTGCCAGCAGTGCCAGCGGGAGGGCCTCCGAGCAGTACTTC

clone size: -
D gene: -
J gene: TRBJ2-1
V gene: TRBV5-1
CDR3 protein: CASSPLTGIVSNEQFF
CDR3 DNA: TGCGCCAGCAGCCCCCTGACAGGAATTGTTAGCAATGAGCAGTTCTTC

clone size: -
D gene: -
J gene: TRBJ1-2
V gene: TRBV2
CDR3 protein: CASSEALVVGDGYTF
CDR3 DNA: TGTGCCAGCAGTGAAGCGCTGGTGGTAGGAGATGGCTACACCTTC

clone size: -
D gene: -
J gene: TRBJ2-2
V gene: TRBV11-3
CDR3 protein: CASSFLAANTGELFF
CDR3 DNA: TGTGCCAGCAGCTTTCTAGCAGCGAACACCGGGGAGCTGTTTTTT

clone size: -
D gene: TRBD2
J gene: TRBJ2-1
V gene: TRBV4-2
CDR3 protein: CASSQDPREGYNEQFF
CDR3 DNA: TGTGCCAGCAGCCAAGATCCCAGGGAGGGTTACAATGAGCAGTTCTTC

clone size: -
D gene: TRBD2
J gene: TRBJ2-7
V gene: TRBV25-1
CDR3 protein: CAIRGKREGPGEEQYF
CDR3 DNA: TGTGCCATTAGGGGTAAGAGGGAGGGTCCGGGGGAGGAGCAGTACTTC

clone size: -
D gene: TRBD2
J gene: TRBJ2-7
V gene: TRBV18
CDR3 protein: CASSPSAGGPEQYF
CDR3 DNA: TGTGCCAGCTCACCAAGCGCGGGAGGGCCAGAGCAGTACTTC

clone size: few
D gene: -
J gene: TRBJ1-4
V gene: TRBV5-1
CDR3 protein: CASSLYGSFEKLFF
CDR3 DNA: TGCGCCAGCAGCTTGTACGGGTCATTTGAAAAACTGTTTTTT